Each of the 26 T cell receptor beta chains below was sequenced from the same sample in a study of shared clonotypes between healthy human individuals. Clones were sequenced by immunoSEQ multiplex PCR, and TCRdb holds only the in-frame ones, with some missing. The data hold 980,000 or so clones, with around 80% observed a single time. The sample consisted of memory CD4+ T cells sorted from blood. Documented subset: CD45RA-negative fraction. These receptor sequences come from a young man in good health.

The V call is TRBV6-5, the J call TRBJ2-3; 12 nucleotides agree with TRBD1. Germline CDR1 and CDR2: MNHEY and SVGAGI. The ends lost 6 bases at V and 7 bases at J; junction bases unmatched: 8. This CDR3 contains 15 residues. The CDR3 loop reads CASRDGTGGTYTQYF. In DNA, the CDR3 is TGTGCCAGCAGGGACGGGACAGGGGGCACGTATACGCAGTATTTT.

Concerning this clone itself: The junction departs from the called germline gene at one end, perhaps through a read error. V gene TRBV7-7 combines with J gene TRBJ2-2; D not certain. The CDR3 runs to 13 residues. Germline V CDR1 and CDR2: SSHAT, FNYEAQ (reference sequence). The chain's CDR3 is CASSLSWTGELFF. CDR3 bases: TGTGCTAGCAGCCTAAGTTGGACCGGGGAGCTGTTTTTT.

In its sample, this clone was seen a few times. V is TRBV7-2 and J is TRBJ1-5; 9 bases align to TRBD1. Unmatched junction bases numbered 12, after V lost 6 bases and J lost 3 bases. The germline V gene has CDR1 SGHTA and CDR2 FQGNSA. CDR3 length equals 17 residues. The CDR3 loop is CASSLGSRDRDNQPQHF. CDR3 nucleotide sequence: TGTGCCAGCAGTTTGGGGTCCCGGGACAGGGACAATCAGCCCCAGCATTTT.

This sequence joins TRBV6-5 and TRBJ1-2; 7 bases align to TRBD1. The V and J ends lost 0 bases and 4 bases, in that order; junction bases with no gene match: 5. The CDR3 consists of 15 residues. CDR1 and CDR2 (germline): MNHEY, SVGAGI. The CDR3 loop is CASSYSHRGFYGYTF. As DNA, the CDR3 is TGTGCCAGCAGTTACTCCCACAGGGGATTCTATGGCTACACCTTC.

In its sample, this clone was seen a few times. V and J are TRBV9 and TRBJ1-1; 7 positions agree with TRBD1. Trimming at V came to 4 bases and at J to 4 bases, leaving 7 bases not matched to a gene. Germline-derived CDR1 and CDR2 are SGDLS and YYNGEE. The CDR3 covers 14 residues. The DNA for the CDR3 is TGTGCCAGCAGCAAGGAAGGGGGCGTCACTGAAGCTTTCTTT. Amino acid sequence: CASSKEGGVTEAFF.

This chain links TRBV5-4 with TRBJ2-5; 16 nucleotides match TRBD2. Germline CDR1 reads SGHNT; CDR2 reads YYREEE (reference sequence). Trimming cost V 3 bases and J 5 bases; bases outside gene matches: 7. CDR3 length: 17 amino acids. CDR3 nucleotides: TGTGCCAGCAGCTCCGGGACTAGCGGGGGGGGAGAGGAGACCCAGTACTTC. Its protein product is CASSSGTSGGGEETQYF. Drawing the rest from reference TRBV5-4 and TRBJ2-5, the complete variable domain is ETGVTQSPTHLIKTRGQQVTLRCSSQSGHNTVSWYQQALGQGPQFIFQYYREEENGRGNFPPRFSGLQFPNYSSELNVNALELDDSALYLCASSSGTSGGGEETQYFGPGTRLLVL.

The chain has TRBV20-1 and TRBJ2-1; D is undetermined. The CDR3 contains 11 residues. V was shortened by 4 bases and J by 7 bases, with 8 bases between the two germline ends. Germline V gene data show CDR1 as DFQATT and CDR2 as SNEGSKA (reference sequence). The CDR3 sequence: CSATLRNEQFF. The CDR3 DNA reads TGCAGTGCTACCCTAAGGAATGAGCAGTTCTTC.

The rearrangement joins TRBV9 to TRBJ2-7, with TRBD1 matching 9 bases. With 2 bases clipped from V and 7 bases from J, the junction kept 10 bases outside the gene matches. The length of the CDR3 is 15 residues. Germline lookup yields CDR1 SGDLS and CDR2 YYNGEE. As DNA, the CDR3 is TGTGCCAGCAGCGTCTCCGGGACAGGGCCGTCGGAGCAGTACTTC. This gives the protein CASSVSGTGPSEQYF.

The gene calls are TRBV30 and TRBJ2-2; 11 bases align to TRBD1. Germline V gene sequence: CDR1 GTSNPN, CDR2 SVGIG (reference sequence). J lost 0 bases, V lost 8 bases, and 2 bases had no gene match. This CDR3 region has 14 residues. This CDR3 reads CAGQGATNTGELFF. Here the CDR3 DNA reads TGTGCCGGACAGGGGGCCACGAACACCGGGGAGCTGTTTTTT.

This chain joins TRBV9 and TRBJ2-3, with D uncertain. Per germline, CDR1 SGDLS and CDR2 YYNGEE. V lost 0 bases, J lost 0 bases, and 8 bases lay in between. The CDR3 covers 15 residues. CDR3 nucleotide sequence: TGTGCCAGCAGCGTAGATGGAGCTAGCACAGATACGCAGTATTTT. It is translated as CASSVDGASTDTQYF.

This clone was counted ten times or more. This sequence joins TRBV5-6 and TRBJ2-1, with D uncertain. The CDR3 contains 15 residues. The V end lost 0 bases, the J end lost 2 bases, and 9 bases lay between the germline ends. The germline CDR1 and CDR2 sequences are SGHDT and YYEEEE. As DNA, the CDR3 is TGTGCCAGCAGCTTGGGGCCTAACCCCTACAATGAGCAGTTCTTC. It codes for CASSLGPNPYNEQFF.

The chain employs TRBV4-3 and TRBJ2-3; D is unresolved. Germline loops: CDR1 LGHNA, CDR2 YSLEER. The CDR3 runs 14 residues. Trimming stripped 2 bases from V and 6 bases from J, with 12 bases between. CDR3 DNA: TGCGCCAGCAGCCAACGACAACCTCCGGATACGCAGTATTTT. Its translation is CASSQRQPPDTQYF.

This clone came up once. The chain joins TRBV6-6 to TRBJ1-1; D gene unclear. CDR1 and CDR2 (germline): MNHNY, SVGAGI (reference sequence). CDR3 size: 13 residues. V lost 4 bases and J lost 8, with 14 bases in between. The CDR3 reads CASSSPLGEEAFF. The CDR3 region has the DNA TGTGCCAGCAGTTCCCCCCTCGGGGAAGAAGCTTTCTTT.

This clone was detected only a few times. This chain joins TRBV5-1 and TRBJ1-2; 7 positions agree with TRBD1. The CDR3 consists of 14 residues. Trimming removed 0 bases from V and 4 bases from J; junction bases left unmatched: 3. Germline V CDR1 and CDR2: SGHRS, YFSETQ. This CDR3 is CASSLEAGGYGYTF. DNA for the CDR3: TGCGCCAGCAGCTTGGAGGCAGGGGGCTATGGCTACACCTTC.

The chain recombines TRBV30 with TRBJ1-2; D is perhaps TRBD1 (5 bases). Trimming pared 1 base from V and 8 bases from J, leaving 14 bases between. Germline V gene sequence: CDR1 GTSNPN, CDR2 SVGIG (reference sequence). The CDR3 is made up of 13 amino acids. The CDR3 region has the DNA TGTGCCTGGAGTGCGGGGGGAAGGCGAGGCTACACCTTC. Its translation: CAWSAGGRRGYTF.

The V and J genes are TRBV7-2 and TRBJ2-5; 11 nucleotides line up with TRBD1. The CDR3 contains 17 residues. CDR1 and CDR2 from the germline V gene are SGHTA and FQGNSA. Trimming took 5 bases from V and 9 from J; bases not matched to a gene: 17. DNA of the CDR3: TGTGCCAGCAGCCCATACCCCGGGACAGGGGGTTCGGTGGCCCAGTACTTC. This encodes CASSPYPGTGGSVAQYF. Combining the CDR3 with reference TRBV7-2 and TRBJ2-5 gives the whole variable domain GAGVSQSPSNKVTEKGKDVELRCDPISGHTALYWYRQSLGQGLEFLIYFQGNSAPDKSGLPSDRFSAERTGGSVSTLTIQRTQQEDSAVYLCASSPYPGTGGSVAQYFGPGTRLLVL.

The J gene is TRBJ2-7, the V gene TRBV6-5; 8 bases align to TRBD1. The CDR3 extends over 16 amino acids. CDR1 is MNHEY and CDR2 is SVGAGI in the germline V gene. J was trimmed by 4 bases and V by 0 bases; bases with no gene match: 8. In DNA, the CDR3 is TGTGCCAGCAGTTACTCGCGCCGGGACAGGCCTTACGAGCAGTACTTC. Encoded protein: CASSYSRRDRPYEQYF.

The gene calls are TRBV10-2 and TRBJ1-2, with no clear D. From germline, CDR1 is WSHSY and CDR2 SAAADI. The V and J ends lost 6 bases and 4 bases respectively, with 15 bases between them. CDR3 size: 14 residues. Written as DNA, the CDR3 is TGCGCCAGCAGCTCGGACGGCAGACTCTATGGCTACACCTTC. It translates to CASSSDGRLYGYTF.

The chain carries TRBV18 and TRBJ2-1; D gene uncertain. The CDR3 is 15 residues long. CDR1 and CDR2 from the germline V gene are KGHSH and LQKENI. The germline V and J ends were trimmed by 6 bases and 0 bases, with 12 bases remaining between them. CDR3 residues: CASSRPADSYNEQFF. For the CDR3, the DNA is TGTGCCAGCTCCCGACCCGCGGACTCCTACAATGAGCAGTTCTTC. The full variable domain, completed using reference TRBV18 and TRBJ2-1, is NAGVMQNPRHLVRRRGQEARLRCSPMKGHSHVYWYRQLPEEGLKFMVYLQKENIIDESGMPKERFSAEFPKEGPSILRIQQVVRGDSAAYFCASSRPADSYNEQFFGPGTRLTVL.

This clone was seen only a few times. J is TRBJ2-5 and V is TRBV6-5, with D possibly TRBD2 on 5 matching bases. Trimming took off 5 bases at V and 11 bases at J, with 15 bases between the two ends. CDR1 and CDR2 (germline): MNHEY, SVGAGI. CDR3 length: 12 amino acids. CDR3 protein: CASSTPTKLQYF. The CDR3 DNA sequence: TGTGCCAGCAGTACCCCGACTAAGCTGCAGTACTTC.

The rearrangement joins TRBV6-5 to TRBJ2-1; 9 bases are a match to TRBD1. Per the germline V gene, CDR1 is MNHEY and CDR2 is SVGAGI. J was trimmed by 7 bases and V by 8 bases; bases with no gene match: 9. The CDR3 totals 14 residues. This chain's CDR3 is CASSRGDRVNEQFF. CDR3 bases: TGTGCCAGCTCCCGTGGGGACAGGGTGAATGAGCAGTTCTTC.

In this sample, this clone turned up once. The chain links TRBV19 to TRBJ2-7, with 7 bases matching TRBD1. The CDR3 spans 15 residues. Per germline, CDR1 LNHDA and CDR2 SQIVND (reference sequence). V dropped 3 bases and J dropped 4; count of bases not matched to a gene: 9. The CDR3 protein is CASSIATGSTYEQYF. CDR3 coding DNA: TGTGCCAGTAGTATCGCGACAGGGTCAACTTACGAGCAGTACTTC.

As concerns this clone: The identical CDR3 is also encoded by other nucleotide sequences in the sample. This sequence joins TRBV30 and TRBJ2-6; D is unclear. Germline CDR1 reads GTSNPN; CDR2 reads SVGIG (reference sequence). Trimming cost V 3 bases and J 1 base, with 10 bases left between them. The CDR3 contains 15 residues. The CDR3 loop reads CAWSLGGSGANVLTF. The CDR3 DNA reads TGTGCCTGGAGCCTAGGTGGGTCTGGGGCCAACGTCCTGACTTTC.

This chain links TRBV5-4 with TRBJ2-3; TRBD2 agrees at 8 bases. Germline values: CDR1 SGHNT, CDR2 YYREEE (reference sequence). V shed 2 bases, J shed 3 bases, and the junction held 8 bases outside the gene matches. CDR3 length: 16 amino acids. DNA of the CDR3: TGTGCCAGCAGCTTTGGGGGCTTAGCGGGGACAGATACGCAGTATTTT. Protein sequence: CASSFGGLAGTDTQYF. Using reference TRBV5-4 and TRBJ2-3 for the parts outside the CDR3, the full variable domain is ETGVTQSPTHLIKTRGQQVTLRCSSQSGHNTVSWYQQALGQGPQFIFQYYREEENGRGNFPPRFSGLQFPNYSSELNVNALELDDSALYLCASSFGGLAGTDTQYFGPGTRLTVL.

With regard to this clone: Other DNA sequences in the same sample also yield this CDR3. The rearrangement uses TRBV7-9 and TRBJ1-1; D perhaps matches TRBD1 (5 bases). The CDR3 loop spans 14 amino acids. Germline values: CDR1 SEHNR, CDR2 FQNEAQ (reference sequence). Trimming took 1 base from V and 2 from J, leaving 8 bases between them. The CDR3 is CASSLGRGNTEAFF. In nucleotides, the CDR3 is TGTGCCAGCAGCTTAGGGAGGGGAAACACTGAAGCTTTCTTT.

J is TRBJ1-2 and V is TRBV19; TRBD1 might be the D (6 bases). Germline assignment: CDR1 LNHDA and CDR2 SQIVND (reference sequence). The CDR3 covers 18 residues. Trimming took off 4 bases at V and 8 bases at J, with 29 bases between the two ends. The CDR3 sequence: CASSTGLTDSPSLRGYTF. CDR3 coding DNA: TGTGCCAGTAGTACCGGACTTACGGACAGTCCCTCTTTGCGAGGCTACACCTTC. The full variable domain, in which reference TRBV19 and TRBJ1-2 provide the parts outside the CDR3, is DGGITQSPKYLFRKEGQNVTLSCEQNLNHDAMYWYRQDPGQGLRLIYYSQIVNDFQKGDIAEGYSVSREKKESFPLTVTSAQKNPTAFYLCASSTGLTDSPSLRGYTFGSGTRLTVV.